The 5 T cell receptor beta chains presented below share a single source sample, sequenced in a study of T cell repertoires in cytomegalovirus infection. TCRdb re-derived calls from the reads in MiXCR, one entry per CDR3 protein. The sample includes a few hundred thousand distinct CDR3 sequences, approximately 22% of them seen just once. These receptors are not linked to any known antigen. Source: cultured PBMCs, taken from culture after CMV antigen stimulation. The receptors were gathered from a human donor in good health (CMV status not recorded). Some clones in this sample may be carry-over from other donors' samples.

The chain recombines TRBV5-4 with TRBJ1-1; the D is unclear. V lost 0 bases and J lost 0, with 9 bases in between. From germline, CDR1 is SGHNT and CDR2 YYREEE (reference sequence). This CDR3 has 15 residues. CDR3 in amino acids: CASSLGEGLNTEAFF. As DNA, the CDR3 is TGTGCCAGCAGCTTGGGTGAGGGTTTGAACACTGAAGCTTTCTTT.

This rearrangement joins TRBV5-1 to TRBJ1-2; 8 bases fit TRBD1. This CDR3 comprises 15 residues. Germline V gene data show CDR1 as SGHRS and CDR2 as YFSETQ. The J segment lost 4 bases and the V segment lost 3 bases, leaving 8 bases of the junction unmatched. The CDR3: CASSSESGGSYGYTF. The CDR3 nucleotides read TGCGCCAGCAGCTCTGAATCAGGGGGCAGCTATGGCTACACCTTC.

This clonotype was picked up a small number of times. The chain joins TRBV6-2 or TRBV6-3 to TRBJ1-5; D perhaps matches TRBD1 (5 bases). The CDR3 is made up of 14 amino acids. Trimming took off 4 bases at V and 0 bases at J, with 7 bases between the two ends. Germline V gives CDR1 MNHEY, CDR2 SVGEGT. The CDR3 region is CASSFQGSNQPQHF. DNA of the CDR3: TGTGCCAGCAGTTTTCAGGGTAGCAATCAGCCCCAGCATTTT.

The rearrangement uses TRBV29-1 and TRBJ1-1, with D hard to call. V was trimmed by 4 bases and J by 5 bases, leaving 14 bases between them. The CDR3 totals 13 residues. From germline, CDR1 is SQVTM and CDR2 ANQGSEA. CDR3 DNA sequence: TGCAGCGTTGGATTAGGGATTAATACTGAAGCTTTCTTT. It yields the protein CSVGLGINTEAFF.

This clonotype was detected ten times or more. This chain connects TRBV10-3 to TRBJ2-5, with 14 bases aligning to TRBD2. The CDR3 runs to 17 residues. J gave up 2 bases and V 4 bases, and 6 bases lay outside the gene matches. CDR1 and CDR2 from the germline V gene are ENHRY and SYGVKD. In DNA, the CDR3 is TGTGCCATCAGTGGACCGGGACTAGCGGGAGAGCAAGAGACCCAGTACTTC. Its protein is CAISGPGLAGEQETQYF.